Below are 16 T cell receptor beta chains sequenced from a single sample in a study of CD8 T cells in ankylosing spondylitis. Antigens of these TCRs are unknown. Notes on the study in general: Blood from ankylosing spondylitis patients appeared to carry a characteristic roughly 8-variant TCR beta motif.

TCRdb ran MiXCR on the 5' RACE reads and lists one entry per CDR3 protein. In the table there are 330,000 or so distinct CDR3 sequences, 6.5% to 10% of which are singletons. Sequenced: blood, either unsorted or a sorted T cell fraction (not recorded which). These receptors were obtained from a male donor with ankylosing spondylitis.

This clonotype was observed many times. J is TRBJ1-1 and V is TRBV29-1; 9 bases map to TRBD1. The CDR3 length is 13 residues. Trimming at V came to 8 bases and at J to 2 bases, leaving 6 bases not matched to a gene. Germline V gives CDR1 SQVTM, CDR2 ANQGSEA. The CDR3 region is CSSTGQGNTEAFF. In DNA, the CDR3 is TGCAGCTCCACGGGACAGGGTAACACTGAAGCTTTCTTT.

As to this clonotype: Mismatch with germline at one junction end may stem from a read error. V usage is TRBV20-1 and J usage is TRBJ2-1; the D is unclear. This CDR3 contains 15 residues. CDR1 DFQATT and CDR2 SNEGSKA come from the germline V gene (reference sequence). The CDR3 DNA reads TGCGGTGCTAGAGAATCTACCGCGGCTTACAATGAGCAGTTCTTC. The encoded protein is CGARESTAAYNEQFF.

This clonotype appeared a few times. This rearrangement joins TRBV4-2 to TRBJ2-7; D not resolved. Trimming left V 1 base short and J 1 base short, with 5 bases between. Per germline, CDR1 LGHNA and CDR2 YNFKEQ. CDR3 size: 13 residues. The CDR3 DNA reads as TGTGCCAGCAGCCAAGTACAGTCCTACGAGCAGTACTTC. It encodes CASSQVQSYEQYF.

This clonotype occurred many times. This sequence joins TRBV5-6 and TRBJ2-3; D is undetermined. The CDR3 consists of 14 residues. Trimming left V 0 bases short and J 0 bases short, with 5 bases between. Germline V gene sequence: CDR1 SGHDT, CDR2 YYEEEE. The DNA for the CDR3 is TGTGCCAGCAGCTTGGTCGCAAGCACAGATACGCAGTATTTT. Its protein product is CASSLVASTDTQYF.

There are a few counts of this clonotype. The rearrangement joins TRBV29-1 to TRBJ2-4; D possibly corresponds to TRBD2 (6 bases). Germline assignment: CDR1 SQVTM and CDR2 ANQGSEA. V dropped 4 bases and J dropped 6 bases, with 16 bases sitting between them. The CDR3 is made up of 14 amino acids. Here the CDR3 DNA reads TGCAGCGTTGCGGGGGAGATGCCCGGAAACATTCAGTACTTC. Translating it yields CSVAGEMPGNIQYF.

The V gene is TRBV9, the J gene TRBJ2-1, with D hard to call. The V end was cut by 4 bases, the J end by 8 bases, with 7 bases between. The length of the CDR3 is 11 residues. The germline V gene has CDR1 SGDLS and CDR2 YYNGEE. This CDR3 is CASSLDDEQFF. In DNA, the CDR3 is TGTGCCAGCAGCCTCGATGATGAGCAGTTCTTC.

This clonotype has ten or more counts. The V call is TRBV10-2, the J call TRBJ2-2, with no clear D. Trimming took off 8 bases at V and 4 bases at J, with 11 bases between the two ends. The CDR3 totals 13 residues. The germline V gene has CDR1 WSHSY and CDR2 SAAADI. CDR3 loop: CASGPRATGELFF. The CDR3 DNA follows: TGCGCCAGCGGCCCCAGAGCCACCGGGGAGCTGTTTTTT.

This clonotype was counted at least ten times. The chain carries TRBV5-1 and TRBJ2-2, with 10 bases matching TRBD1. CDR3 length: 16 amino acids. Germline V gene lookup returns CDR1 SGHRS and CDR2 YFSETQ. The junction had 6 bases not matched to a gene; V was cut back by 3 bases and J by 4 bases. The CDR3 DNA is TGCGCCAGCAGCTACCGGGACAGGGGAACCACCGGGGAGCTGTTTTTT. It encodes CASSYRDRGTTGELFF.

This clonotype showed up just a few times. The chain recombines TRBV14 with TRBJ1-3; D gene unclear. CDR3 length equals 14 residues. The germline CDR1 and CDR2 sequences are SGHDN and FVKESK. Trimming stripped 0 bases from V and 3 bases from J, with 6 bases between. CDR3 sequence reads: CASSQDWSGNTIYF. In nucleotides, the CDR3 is TGTGCCAGCAGCCAAGATTGGAGTGGAAACACCATATATTTT.

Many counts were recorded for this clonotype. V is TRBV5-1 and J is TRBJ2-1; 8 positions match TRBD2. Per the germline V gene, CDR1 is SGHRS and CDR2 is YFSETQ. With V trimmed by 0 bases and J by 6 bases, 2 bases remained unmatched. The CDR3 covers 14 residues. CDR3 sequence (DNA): TGCGCCAGCAGCTTGGGGGGACTAGGCAATGAGCAGTTCTTC. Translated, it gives CASSLGGLGNEQFF.

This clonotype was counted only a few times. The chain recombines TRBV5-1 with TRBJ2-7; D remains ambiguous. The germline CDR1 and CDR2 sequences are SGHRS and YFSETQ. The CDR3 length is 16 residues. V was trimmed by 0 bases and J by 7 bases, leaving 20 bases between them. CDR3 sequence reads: CASSLESLLSSREQYF. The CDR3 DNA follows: TGCGCCAGCAGCTTGGAAAGCCTCCTTTCTTCGCGAGAGCAGTACTTC.

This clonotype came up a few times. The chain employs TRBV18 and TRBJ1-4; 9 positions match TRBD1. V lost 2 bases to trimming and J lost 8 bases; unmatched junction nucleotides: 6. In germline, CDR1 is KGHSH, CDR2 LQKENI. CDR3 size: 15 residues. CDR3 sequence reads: CASSPETGGEEKLFF. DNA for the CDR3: TGTGCCAGCTCACCAGAGACAGGGGGAGAGGAAAAACTGTTTTTT.

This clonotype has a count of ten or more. CDR3 protein: CASSLATFTDTQYF. As DNA, the CDR3 is TGCGCCAGCAGCTTGGCGACGTTCACAGATACGCAGTATTTT. V is TRBV5-1 and J is TRBJ2-3; D ambiguous. CDR1 and CDR2 from the germline V gene are SGHRS and YFSETQ. There are 14 residues in the CDR3. The V end lost 0 bases, the J end lost 2 bases, and 7 bases lay between the germline ends.

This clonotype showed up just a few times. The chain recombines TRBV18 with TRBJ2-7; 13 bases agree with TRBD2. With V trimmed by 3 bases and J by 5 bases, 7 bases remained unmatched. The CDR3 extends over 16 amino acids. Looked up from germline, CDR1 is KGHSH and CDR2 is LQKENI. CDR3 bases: TGTGCCAGCTCACCTCGGACTAGCGGGAGTGTGAACGAGCAGTACTTC. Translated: CASSPRTSGSVNEQYF.

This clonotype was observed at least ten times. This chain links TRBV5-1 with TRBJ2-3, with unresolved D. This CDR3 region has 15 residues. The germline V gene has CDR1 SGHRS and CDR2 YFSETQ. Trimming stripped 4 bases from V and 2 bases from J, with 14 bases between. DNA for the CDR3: TGCGCCAGCAGCCCTGTAGCCACTTCCACAGATACGCAGTATTTT. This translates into CASSPVATSTDTQYF.

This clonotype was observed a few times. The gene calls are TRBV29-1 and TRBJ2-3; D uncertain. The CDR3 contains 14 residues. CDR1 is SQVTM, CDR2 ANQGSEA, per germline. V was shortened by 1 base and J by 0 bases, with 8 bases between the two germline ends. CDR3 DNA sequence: TGCAGCGTTGAAGGCAGGTTTAGCACAGATACGCAGTATTTT. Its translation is CSVEGRFSTDTQYF.